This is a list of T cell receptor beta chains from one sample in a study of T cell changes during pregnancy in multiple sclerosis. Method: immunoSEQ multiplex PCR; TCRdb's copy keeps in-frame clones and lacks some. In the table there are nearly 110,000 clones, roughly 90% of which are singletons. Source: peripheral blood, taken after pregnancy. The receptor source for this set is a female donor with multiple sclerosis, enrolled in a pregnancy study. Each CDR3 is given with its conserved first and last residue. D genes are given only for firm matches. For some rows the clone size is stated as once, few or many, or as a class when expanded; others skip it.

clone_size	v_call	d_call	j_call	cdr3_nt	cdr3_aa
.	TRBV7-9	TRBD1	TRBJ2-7	TGTGCCAGCAGCGCTACAGGGGGCTACGAGCAGTACTTC	CASSATGGYEQYF
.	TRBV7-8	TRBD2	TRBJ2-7	TGTGCCAGCAGCTTAATCCCCAGCGGGGGGGAAACTAGGGAGCAGTACTTC	CASSLIPSGGETREQYF
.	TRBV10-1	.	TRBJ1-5	.	CASILDRGRFSNQPQHF
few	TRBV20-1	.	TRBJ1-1	TGCAGTGCTAGGGACAGCTATGAAGCTTTCTTT	CSARDSYEAFF
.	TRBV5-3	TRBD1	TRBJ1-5	TGTGCCAGAAGCTTGGGCAGGGGGGAGCCCCAGCATTTT	CARSLGRGEPQHF
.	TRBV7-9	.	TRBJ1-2	TGTGCCAGCAGCTTAGGAATTCAAGACTCCGGCTACACCTTC	CASSLGIQDSGYTF
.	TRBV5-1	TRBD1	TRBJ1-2	TGCGCCAGCAGCGCCTGGGACAGCTCTAATGGCTACACCTTC	CASSAWDSSNGYTF
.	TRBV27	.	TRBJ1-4	TGTGCCAGCAGTTTATGGGGAGGGGCGGTCGAAAAACTGTTTTTT	CASSLWGGAVEKLFF
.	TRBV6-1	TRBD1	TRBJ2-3	TGTGCCAGCAGCCCGACAGGGGACACAGATACGCAGTATTTT	CASSPTGDTDTQYF
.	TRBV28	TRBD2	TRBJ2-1	TGTGCCAGCAGGTTACGGGGGGAGTATAATGAGCAGTTCTTC	CASRLRGEYNEQFF
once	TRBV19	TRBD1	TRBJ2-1	TGTGCCAGTAGTATCCCCATGGACAGGAGCTCCTACAATGAGCAGTTCTTC	CASSIPMDRSSYNEQFF
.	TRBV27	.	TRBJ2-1	TGTGCCAGCAGTTCCCCCTGGGGGGAGCAGGTCAATGAGCAGTTCTTC	CASSSPWGEQVNEQFF
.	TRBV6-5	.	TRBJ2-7	TGTGCCAGCAGTTACGAGGGCCTGGGCCCGAAATACGAGCAGTACTTC	CASSYEGLGPKYEQYF
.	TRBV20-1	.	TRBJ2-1	TGCAGTGCTACCGGGGATGAGCAGTTCTTC	CSATGDEQFF
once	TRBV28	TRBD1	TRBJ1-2	TGTGCCAGCGGGCGGGACAGGGCCTACTATGGCTACACCTTC	CASGRDRAYYGYTF
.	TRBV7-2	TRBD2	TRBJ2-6	TGTGCCAGCAGCTTAAGACTAGCGGGGGGTTTTGGTGGGGCCAACGTCCTGACTTTC	CASSLRLAGGFGGANVLTF